The rows below give T cell receptor beta chains drawn from one sample of a study of T cell clonotyping in hematopoietic cell transplantation. The method was immunoSEQ multiplex PCR; TCRdb's version includes in-frame clones alone and lacks a portion of them. The sample contains about 29,000 clones, 60% to 85% of which appear only once. The sequenced sample was peripheral blood mononuclear cells, obtained before stem cell transplant. The receptors come from a woman aged 25 to 39 with chronic myeloid leukemia. Some clones in this sample may be carry-over from other donors' samples. Both conserved end residues are part of each CDR3.

v_gene: TRBV28
CDR3aa: CASSLTYEQYF

v_gene: TRBV30
CDR3aa: CAWSVQWSDGTGEQYF

v_gene: TRBV5-1
CDR3aa: CASSPEGRGGYEQYF

v_gene: TRBV11-2
CDR3aa: CASSSTGTGGSPLHF

v_gene: TRBV6-5
CDR3aa: CASSYSYAYEQYF

v_gene: TRBV30
CDR3aa: CAWRATSGRTYEQYF

v_gene: TRBV29-1
CDR3aa: CSVGKLVGRNTEAFF

v_gene: TRBV5-4
CDR3aa: CASSRWGDSPLHF

v_gene: TRBV28
CDR3aa: CASSWEASGNTIYF

v_gene: TRBV5-1
CDR3aa: CASSLLTGQETQYF

v_gene: TRBV7-9
CDR3aa: CASSLLDYGYTF